The 11 T cell receptor beta chains in this list originate from one sample, sequenced in a study of shared clonotypes between healthy human individuals. CD45RO-negative, CCR7-positively selected cells formed the naive CD8 fraction, excluding terminally differentiated effector memory CD45RA+ cells. This table comes from immunoSEQ multiplex PCR, and its TCRdb copy is limited to in-frame clones, with some not included. Among roughly 650,000 clones listed, 95% to 96% were seen once. The sample comprised naive CD8+ T cells sorted from blood. The receptors stem from a young woman in good health.

This chain joins TRBV6-4 and TRBJ2-3; D is ambiguous. Looked up from germline, CDR1 is MRHNA and CDR2 is SNTAGT. The CDR3 has 15 amino acids. The V gene lost 3 bases and the J gene lost 2 bases, with 12 bases spanning the gap. The CDR3 sequence is CASSERHGATDTQYF. The CDR3 nucleotides read TGTGCCAGCAGTGAGCGTCACGGAGCCACAGATACGCAGTATTTT.

This chain joins TRBV6-5 and TRBJ2-1; D is uncertain. V dropped 2 bases and J dropped 4 bases, with 9 bases sitting between them. The V gene's germline CDR1 is MNHEY and CDR2 SVGAGI. The CDR3 loop spans 14 amino acids. CDR3 sequence (DNA): TGTGCCAGCAGTTACGACGAGACTTACAATGAGCAGTTCTTC. This sequence encodes CASSYDETYNEQFF.

Here the CDR3 DNA reads TGTGCCAGCAGCTTGGACAGCTCTAGCACAGATACGCAGTATTTT. It is translated as CASSLDSSSTDTQYF. The chain has TRBV5-4 and TRBJ2-3; D unresolved. This CDR3 comprises 15 residues. Trimming took off 0 bases at V and 0 bases at J, with 8 bases between the two ends. Germline V CDR1 and CDR2: SGHNT, YYREEE (reference sequence).

The chain is built from TRBV27 and TRBJ2-7, with TRBD1 matching over 9 bases. This CDR3 region has 14 residues. The J segment lost 1 base and the V segment lost 5 bases, leaving 3 bases of the junction unmatched. In germline, CDR1 is MNHEY, CDR2 SMNVEV (reference sequence). DNA of the CDR3: TGTGCCAGCAGTGCGGACAGGGGATCCTACGAGCAGTACTTC. This sequence encodes CASSADRGSYEQYF.

The chain uses TRBV7-9 and TRBJ2-7, with no clear D. Germline values: CDR1 SEHNR, CDR2 FQNEAQ (reference sequence). Trimming removed 3 bases at V and 3 bases at J, with 9 bases between. The CDR3 has 13 amino acids. The CDR3 spells CASSFMESYEQYF. CDR3 nucleotides: TGTGCCAGCAGCTTTATGGAGAGCTACGAGCAGTACTTC.

This rearrangement joins TRBV28 to TRBJ2-1; 8 bases are a match to TRBD2. From germline, CDR1 is MDHEN and CDR2 SYDVKM. The CDR3 length is 18 residues. V shed 7 bases, J shed 0 bases, and the junction held 14 bases outside the gene matches. CDR3 bases: TGTGCCAGCACCCTCAGCCTCGAGCGGGAGACCTCCTACAATGAGCAGTTCTTC. This codes for CASTLSLERETSYNEQFF.

The gene calls are TRBV7-9 and TRBJ2-1; 9 bases fit TRBD2. V lost 4 bases to trimming and J lost 0 bases; unmatched junction nucleotides: 4. The CDR3 runs 16 residues. Germline V gene sequence: CDR1 SEHNR, CDR2 FQNEAQ (reference sequence). The CDR3 protein is CASSSEREASYNEQFF. CDR3 in DNA: TGTGCCAGCAGCTCCGAGCGGGAGGCCTCCTACAATGAGCAGTTCTTC.

V gene TRBV14 combines with J gene TRBJ2-7; a weak D match, TRBD1 (5 bases). Trimming cost V 4 bases and J 4 bases, with 14 bases left between them. Germline-derived CDR1 and CDR2 are SGHDN and FVKESK. The CDR3 is made up of 14 amino acids. CDR3 bases: TGTGCCAGCAGCCCAACTGACAGACGATACGAGCAGTACTTC. It translates to CASSPTDRRYEQYF. The full variable domain, its missing parts supplied by reference TRBV14 and TRBJ2-7, is EAGVTQFPSHSVIEKGQTVTLRCDPISGHDNLYWYRRVMGKEIKFLLHFVKESKQDESGMPNNRFLAERTGGTYSTLKVQPAELEDSGVYFCASSPTDRRYEQYFGPGTRLTVT.

V is TRBV5-1 and J is TRBJ2-3, with D possibly called TRBD1 or TRBD2 (5 bases each). The CDR3 contains 15 residues. Germline V lookup: CDR1 SGHRS, CDR2 YFSETQ. V lost 2 bases and J lost 0, with 10 bases in between. In nucleotides, the CDR3 is TGCGCCAGCAGCTTCCGGGACCAGAGCACAGATACGCAGTATTTT. Translation gives CASSFRDQSTDTQYF.

V gene TRBV9 combines with J gene TRBJ2-4; D gene ambiguous. Germline V gives CDR1 SGDLS, CDR2 YYNGEE. The CDR3 has 13 residues. V shed 3 bases and J shed 5 bases, with 9 bases lying between them. The CDR3 reads CASSASRQNIQYF. In DNA form, the CDR3 reads TGTGCCAGCAGCGCGAGTAGGCAAAACATTCAGTACTTC.

In this sample, this clone turned up once. The chain employs TRBV5-6 and TRBJ2-7; tentatively, D is TRBD1 (6 bases). Germline CDR1 and CDR2: SGHDT and YYEEEE. The V end lost 5 bases, the J end lost 3 bases, and 21 bases lay between the germline ends. The length of the CDR3 is 16 residues. The CDR3 spells CASSMRTALISYEQYF. The CDR3 DNA reads TGTGCCAGCAGTATGAGGACAGCACTCATTAGCTACGAGCAGTACTTC.